Presented here are 10 T cell receptor beta chains from one specimen sequenced in a study of blood T cell repertoires in COVID-19. Assay: immunoSEQ multiplex PCR; the TCRdb copy retains only in-frame clones and omits some. The sample lists about 75,000 clones, around nine tenths seen once, with 6.9% in the top ten. Sequences were obtained from peripheral blood. Receptor source: a human donor in a cohort sampled during active COVID-19.

The CDR3 bases are TGTGCCAGCAGCCTCCCGGGTATGGAGCAGTACTTC. It codes for CASSLPGMEQYF. The gene calls are TRBV28 and TRBJ2-7, with D uncertain. CDR1 is MDHEN and CDR2 is SYDVKM in the germline V gene. V was trimmed by 6 bases and J by 7 bases, leaving 13 bases between them. The CDR3 length is 12 residues.

V is TRBV5-5 and J is TRBJ2-7; 10 bases align to TRBD2. This CDR3 has 15 amino acids. V was clipped by 0 bases and J by 3 bases; unmatched bases: 3. Germline V CDR1 and CDR2: SGHKS, YYEKEE (reference sequence). CDR3 coding DNA: TGTGCCAGCAGCTTGGGACTAGCGGGTCTCTACGAGCAGTACTTC. Protein product: CASSLGLAGLYEQYF.

V is TRBV2 and J is TRBJ2-5; 16 bases match TRBD2. The CDR3 has 17 amino acids. Per the germline V gene, CDR1 is SNHLY and CDR2 is FYNNEI. V shed 9 bases, J shed 4 bases, and the junction held 11 bases outside the gene matches. In DNA, the CDR3 is TGTGCCAGTACCACCGGGACTAGCGGGGGGGCCGGAGAGACCCAGTACTTC. It codes for CASTTGTSGGAGETQYF. Based on the CDR3 plus reference TRBV2 and TRBJ2-5, the full variable domain is EPEVTQTPSHQVTQMGQEVILRCVPISNHLYFYWYRQILGQKVEFLVSFYNNEISEKSEIFDDQFSVERPDGSNFTLKIRSTKLEDSAMYFCASTTGTSGGAGETQYFGPGTRLLVL.

This rearrangement joins TRBV14 to TRBJ1-4; 8 bases align to TRBD1. Per germline, CDR1 SGHDN and CDR2 FVKESK. After removal of 3 bases from V and 5 bases from J, the junction contained 2 bases not matched to a gene. The CDR3 runs to 14 residues. DNA for the CDR3: TGTGCCAGCAGCCACCGGACAGGGAATGAAAAACTGTTTTTT. Its protein is CASSHRTGNEKLFF. The variable domain in full, with the rest retrieved from reference TRBV14 and TRBJ1-4, is EAGVTQFPSHSVIEKGQTVTLRCDPISGHDNLYWYRRVMGKEIKFLLHFVKESKQDESGMPNNRFLAERTGGTYSTLKVQPAELEDSGVYFCASSHRTGNEKLFFGSGTQLSVL.

The chain has TRBV6-5 and TRBJ2-5; 11 bases are a match to TRBD1. The germline gives CDR1 MNHEY, CDR2 SVGAGI. The ends lost 5 bases at V and 4 bases at J; junction bases unmatched: 3. The CDR3 is made up of 14 amino acids. CDR3 nucleotides: TGTGCCAGCAGTAGGACAGGGGGCGGAGAGACCCAGTACTTC. This gives the protein CASSRTGGGETQYF.

The chain combines TRBV19 with TRBJ2-2, with 14 bases fitting TRBD2. The V and J ends lost 7 bases and 1 base, in that order; junction bases with no gene match: 5. Germline assignment: CDR1 LNHDA and CDR2 SQIVND (reference sequence). The CDR3 loop spans 17 amino acids. The CDR3 DNA reads as TGTGCCAGTACCCGGACTAGCGGGGGGCTGAACACCGGGGAGCTGTTTTTT. This sequence encodes CASTRTSGGLNTGELFF.

The chain recombines TRBV10-3 with TRBJ1-2, with 9 bases matching TRBD1. CDR1 and CDR2 from the germline V gene are ENHRY and SYGVKD. This CDR3 is 15 amino acids long. V dropped 7 bases and J dropped 5; count of bases not matched to a gene: 11. The CDR3 is CAINPGQGPMYGYTF. The DNA for the CDR3 is TGTGCCATCAACCCTGGACAGGGGCCGATGTATGGCTACACCTTC.

DNA for the CDR3: TGTGCCAGCAAACTACATAGCGGGGAGCTGTTTTTT. Translating gives CASKLHSGELFF. The chain combines TRBV12-3 or TRBV12-4 with TRBJ2-2; no reliable D call. This CDR3 contains 12 residues. The ends were cut back, 7 bases at V and 7 bases at J, with 10 bases in the middle.

In this sample, this clone turned up a few times. The CDR3 coding sequence is TGTGCCTGGAAAGGAGGGATCTACGAGCAGTACTTC. This sequence encodes CAWKGGIYEQYF. V is TRBV30 and J is TRBJ2-7; possibly TRBD2 for D (6 bases). The V end was cut by 4 bases, the J end by 3 bases, with 10 bases between. The CDR3 covers 12 residues. Germline CDR1 and CDR2: GTSNPN and SVGIG (reference sequence).

The chain combines TRBV3-1 (or the pseudogene TRBV3-2) with TRBJ1-1, with D possibly being TRBD1 (5 bases). V was pared by 8 bases and J by 11 bases, with 18 bases between. This CDR3 region has 12 residues. The germline gives CDR1 LGHDT, CDR2 YNNKEL (reference sequence). DNA for the CDR3: TGTGCCAGCGGCGGAGGGAGGGGATGGGCTTTCTTT. Its translation: CASGGGRGWAFF.